Listed here are 10 T cell receptor beta chains from one sample, sequenced in a study of a mutant IDH1 vaccine in newly diagnosed glioma. Clones were read by immunoSEQ multiplex PCR, and TCRdb kept only the in-frame ones, dropping some. The data show about 40,000 clones, 84% seen once. Time point in this sample: week 11, during vaccination. Every single dose of the vaccine, 300 ug of mutant IDH1 20-mer peptide, came with topical imiquimod. Antigens of these TCRs are unknown. The sequencing here drew on PBMCs, taken from a glioma patient whose treatment included an IDH1 peptide vaccine. The receptors come from a man in his forties or fifties with glioma.

This clone appeared a few times. J is TRBJ1-5 and V is TRBV7-3, with D unresolved. CDR1 and CDR2 from the germline V gene are SGHTA and FQGTGA. This CDR3 region has 13 residues. V was clipped by 5 bases and J by 4 bases, with 9 bases between them. CDR3 amino acids: CASSPNTNQPQHF. DNA of the CDR3: TGTGCCAGCAGCCCTAACACAAATCAGCCCCAGCATTTT.

The chain carries TRBV5-1 and TRBJ1-1; 7 bases are shared with TRBD1. CDR1 and CDR2 from the germline V gene are SGHRS and YFSETQ. The CDR3 is made up of 16 amino acids. V shed 0 bases and J 3 bases; nucleotides not matched to a gene: 8. The CDR3 loop is CASSLGDSLIDTEAFF. The DNA of the CDR3 is TGCGCCAGCAGCTTGGGGGACAGCTTAATCGACACTGAAGCTTTCTTT.

V is TRBV5-6 and J is TRBJ2-7, with D perhaps TRBD1 or TRBD2 (6 bases each). The CDR3 length is 14 residues. V lost 2 bases, J lost 3 bases, and 12 bases lay in between. The germline CDR1 and CDR2 sequences are SGHDT and YYEEEE. The CDR3 protein is CASSFRGTHYEQYF. The CDR3, as DNA: TGTGCCAGCAGCTTTAGGGGGACTCACTACGAGCAGTACTTC.

The chain recombines TRBV7-8 with TRBJ2-1; a possible D gene is TRBD1 (6 bases). This CDR3 region has 14 residues. V was pared by 5 bases and J by 4 bases, with 12 bases between. Germline V lookup: CDR1 SGHVS, CDR2 FQNEAQ. CDR3 nucleotides: TGTGCCAGCAGCGTCCGGGACAATTACAATGAGCAGTTCTTC. Its translation: CASSVRDNYNEQFF.

The genes are TRBV27 and TRBJ1-2; the D gene is possibly TRBD1 (5 bases). Germline lookup yields CDR1 MNHEY and CDR2 SMNVEV (reference sequence). V gave up 8 bases and J gave up 8 bases, with 15 bases separating them. The CDR3 sequence is 12 residues long. For the CDR3, the DNA is TGTGCCAGCCTCGGGCCCGGGGGAGGCTACACCTTC. This translates into CASLGPGGGYTF.

This sequence joins TRBV5-1 and TRBJ2-5; unclear D gene. Trimming stripped 0 bases from V and 0 bases from J, with 6 bases between. The CDR3 sequence is 14 residues long. Germline CDR1 is SGHRS and CDR2 is YFSETQ. The CDR3 reads CASSLGLYQETQYF. CDR3 coding DNA: TGCGCCAGCAGCTTGGGGCTGTACCAAGAGACCCAGTACTTC.

The chain carries TRBV9 and TRBJ2-5; D is possibly TRBD2 (6 bases). The CDR3 has 14 amino acids. Germline values: CDR1 SGDLS, CDR2 YYNGEE. Trimming stripped 0 bases from V and 5 bases from J, with 11 bases between. CDR3 coding DNA: TGTGCCAGCAGCGTAGGGCGGAGCGGGGAGACCCAGTACTTC. This encodes CASSVGRSGETQYF.

V is TRBV4-1 and J is TRBJ1-5; D is unclear. Germline V gene sequence: CDR1 MGHRA, CDR2 YSYEKL. This CDR3 contains 15 residues. Trimming removed 4 bases at V and 5 bases at J, with 15 bases between. The CDR3 spells CASSPGPARDQPQHF. CDR3 in DNA: TGCGCCAGCAGCCCCGGGCCTGCGAGAGATCAGCCCCAGCATTTT.

V and J are TRBV5-6 and TRBJ2-2; 7 positions agree with TRBD1. The V and J ends lost 4 bases and 1 base, in that order; junction bases with no gene match: 4. Germline CDR1 is SGHDT and CDR2 is YYEEEE. The CDR3 totals 15 residues. As DNA, the CDR3 is TGTGCCAGCAGCATAGGGACAGAGAACACCGGGGAGCTGTTTTTT. Encoded protein: CASSIGTENTGELFF.

The rearrangement uses TRBV11-2 and TRBJ2-7; 11 bases fit TRBD2. The germline gives CDR1 SGHAT, CDR2 FQNNGV. This CDR3 is built from 19 residues. Germline trimming cut 0 bases from V and 6 bases from J; bases unmatched to any gene: 16. The CDR3 protein is CASSLDPLGGTSGRGEQYF. As DNA, the CDR3 is TGTGCCAGCAGCTTAGATCCTCTTGGGGGGACTAGCGGACGAGGCGAGCAGTACTTC.